Listed below are T cell receptor beta chains from one sample, sequenced in a study of STAT5B mutations in CD4+ large granular lymphocyte leukemia. Clones were read by immunoSEQ multiplex PCR, and TCRdb kept only the in-frame ones, dropping some. This table has about 30,000 clones, approximately 79% appearing once. Input material: CD4+ T cells from blood buffy coats. All receptors derive from a human donor in good health. Both conserved end residues are part of each CDR3. Each record gives: J gene, V gene, D gene, clone size, CDR3 protein, CDR3 DNA. The D gene is left open where the match is weak. Where a row states a size, it is once, few, many or the class of an expanded clone; other rows omit it.

>TRBJ1-4|TRBV7-2|.|.
CASSRDRQGKLFF
TGTGCCAGCAGCCGGGATCGGCAAGGAAAACTGTTTTTT
>TRBJ1-3|TRBV7-7|.|.
CASSSDSGNTIYF
TGTGCTAGCAGCTCAGACTCTGGAAACACCATATATTTT
>TRBJ2-3|TRBV30|TRBD1|few
CAWTVTGRMNTQYF
TGTGCCTGGACGGTGACAGGGCGCATGAATACGCAGTATTTT
>TRBJ2-2|TRBV7-6|TRBD2|.
CASSLGGLAGGSHGELFF
TGTGCCAGCAGCTTAGGAGGCCTAGCGGGGGGGAGTCACGGGGAGCTGTTTTTT
>TRBJ2-1|TRBV5-1|.|.
CASSSEGSFYNEQFF
TGCGCCAGCAGCTCGGAGGGGAGTTTCTACAATGAGCAGTTCTTC
>TRBJ1-2|TRBV6-5|TRBD1|.
CASSYRQGWDGYTF
TGTGCCAGCAGCTATAGACAGGGGTGGGATGGCTACACCTTC
>TRBJ2-5|TRBV4-2|TRBD2|.
CASGVGGGTQETQYF
TGTGCCAGCGGGGTGGGGGGAGGGACCCAAGAGACCCAGTACTTC
>TRBJ2-5|TRBV5-4|TRBD2|.
CASSPGGQETQYF
TGTGCCAGCAGCCCGGGGGGCCAAGAGACCCAGTACTTC
>TRBJ2-1|TRBV19|.|.
CASSPMVSYNEQFF
TGTGCCAGTAGCCCAATGGTCTCCTACAATGAGCAGTTCTTC
>TRBJ2-7|TRBV10-2|TRBD2|.
CASSPGASGPYEQYF
TGCGCCAGCAGTCCCGGGGCTAGCGGACCCTACGAGCAGTACTTC
>TRBJ2-1|TRBV2|TRBD1|once
CASSGTGQYNEQFF
TGTGCCAGCAGTGGGACAGGCCAATACAATGAGCAGTTCTTC
>TRBJ1-1|TRBV10-3|TRBD1|few
CAIRTGGGTEAFF
TGTGCCATCAGGACAGGGGGTGGCACTGAAGCTTTCTTT
>TRBJ2-1|TRBV19|.|.
CASTNFNEQFF
TGTGCCAGTACAAATTTTAATGAGCAGTTCTTC
>TRBJ2-7|TRBV5-1|.|once
CASSFGATYEQYF
TGCGCCAGCAGCTTTGGTGCAACCTACGAGCAGTACTTC
>TRBJ2-3|TRBV29-1|TRBD2|once
CSVEEKLAGTTDTQYF
TGCAGCGTTGAAGAAAAGCTAGCGGGAACTACAGATACGCAGTATTTT
>TRBJ2-6|TRBV30|.|.
CAWSVRGLGANVLTF
TGTGCCTGGAGTGTACGGGGTCTTGGGGCCAACGTCCTGACTTTC
>TRBJ2-1|TRBV10-3|TRBD2|.
CAISESTSGVYNEQFF
TGTGCCATCAGTGAGTCGACTAGCGGGGTTTACAATGAGCAGTTCTTC
>TRBJ2-3|TRBV5-1|.|.
CASSLSTATTDTQYF
TGCGCCAGCAGCTTGTCGACAGCTACCACAGATACGCAGTATTTT
>TRBJ1-5|TRBV11-2|.|.
CASSLGQGSQPQHF
TGTGCCAGCAGCTTAGGGCAGGGGAGTCAGCCCCAGCATTTT
>TRBJ2-1|TRBV15|.|.
CATSRGSIRDNEQFF
TGTGCCACCAGCAGAGGTTCTATACGAGACAATGAGCAGTTCTTC
>TRBJ1-1|TRBV5-6|.|.
CASSLNTEAFF
TGTGCCAGCAGCTTGAACACTGAAGCTTTCTTT
>TRBJ1-5|TRBV19|.|.
CASRVQGSNQPQHF
TGTGCCAGTAGAGTACAGGGTAGCAATCAGCCCCAGCATTTT
>TRBJ1-5|TRBV6-1|.|.
CASLYMGNQPQHF
TGTGCCAGTTTATACATGGGCAATCAGCCCCAGCATTTT